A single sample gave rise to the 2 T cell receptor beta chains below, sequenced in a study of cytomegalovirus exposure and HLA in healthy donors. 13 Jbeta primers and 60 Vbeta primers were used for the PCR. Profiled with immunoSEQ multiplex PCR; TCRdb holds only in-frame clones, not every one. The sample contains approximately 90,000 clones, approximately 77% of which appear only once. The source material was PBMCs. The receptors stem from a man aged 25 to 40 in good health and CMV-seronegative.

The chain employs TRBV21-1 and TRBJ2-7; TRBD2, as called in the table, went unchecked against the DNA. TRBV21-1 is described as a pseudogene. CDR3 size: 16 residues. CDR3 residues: CASSKPGTGGAYEQYF. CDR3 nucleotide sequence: TGTGCCAGCAGCAAACCGGGAACCGGGGGAGCCTACGAGCAGTACTTC.

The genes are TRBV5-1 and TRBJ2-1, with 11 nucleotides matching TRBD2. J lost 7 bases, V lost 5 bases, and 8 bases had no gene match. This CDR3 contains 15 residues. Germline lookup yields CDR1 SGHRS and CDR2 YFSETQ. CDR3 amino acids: CASRGNSGRVNEQFF. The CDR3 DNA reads TGCGCCAGCAGAGGTAATAGCGGGAGGGTAAATGAGCAGTTCTTC.